This T cell receptor beta chain is drawn from a study of neurological immune-mediated disorders. Study observations and caveats: None of the CDR3 amino acid sequences of expanded clones were shared across subjects, and this suggested private repertoires in all groups. Whereas HTLV-1-associated myelopathy showed the most TCR clonal expansion, multiple sclerosis showed the least, with levels below those of healthy controls.

A blood bank in Maryland, USA, provided the volunteers who served as healthy controls. With 10-nucleotide random UMIs included, cDNA was synthesized by 5'RACE. One entry per CDR3 protein, called by TCRdb with MiXCR from the 5' RACE reads. Of more than 45,000 distinct CDR3 sequences in the sample, roughly an eighth were seen once. This clonotype showed up many times. The antigen is not known. The sequenced sample consisted of PBMCs. This receptor was obtained from a man in his sixties in good health.

The CDR3 is CASSSGGAFDTQYF. CDR3 bases: TGTGCCAGCAGCTCCGGGGGGGCCTTTGATACGCAGTATTTT. V gene TRBV7-2 combines with J gene TRBJ2-3, with 8 nucleotides matching TRBD2. Germline CDR1 SGHTA, CDR2 FQGNSA. This CDR3 is 14 amino acids long. Trimming took 4 bases from V and 6 from J; bases not matched to a gene: 6.